The clone carrying this TCR beta chain was detected many times. Its antigen is unknown. The CDR3 runs to 17 residues. Germline CDR1 reads SGHVS; CDR2 reads FQNEAQ. J lost 8 bases, V lost 2 bases, and 9 bases had no gene match. The source of the sample is a study of T cell repertoires in cytomegalovirus infection. TCRdb passed the reads through MiXCR, listing each CDR3 protein once. The table lists approximately 280,000 distinct CDR3 sequences, around 20% of them singletons. The genes are TRBV7-8 and TRBJ2-1, with 13 positions matching TRBD2. Sequenced here: cultured PBMCs, sampled from culture after CMV antigen stimulation. The receptor's source is a human donor in good health (CMV status not recorded). Some clones in this sample may be carry-over from other donors' samples. The CDR3 nucleotides are TGTGCCAGCAGCTTACCGCGGACTAGCGGGAGTCTCCATGAGCAGTTCTTC. Its translation is CASSLPRTSGSLHEQFF.